The next 27 T cell receptor beta chains were all read from a single sample in a study of blood T cell repertoires in COVID-19. Sequencing was performed with immunoSEQ multiplex PCR; in TCRdb, only in-frame clones are kept and a portion is missing. Among 39,000 or so clones listed, 80% to 90% were seen once. The source material was peripheral blood. The receptors here all came from a man between 60 and 75 years old in a cohort sampled during active COVID-19.

This clone is a singleton in its sample. The rearrangement uses TRBV6-2 or TRBV6-3 and TRBJ1-5; D possibly corresponds to TRBD1 (5 bases). With 0 bases removed from V and 5 bases from J, the gap between germline ends came to 11 bases. Germline CDR1 and CDR2: MNHEY and SVGEGT. The CDR3 covers 15 residues. In nucleotides, the CDR3 is TGTGCCAGCAGTTACTCGGGGGGTATCGATCAGCCCCAGCATTTT. Translation: CASSYSGGIDQPQHF.

This chain links TRBV3-1 (or the pseudogene TRBV3-2) with TRBJ1-1; D perhaps matches TRBD1 (6 bases). CDR3 length equals 12 residues. V gave up 4 bases and J gave up 8 bases, with 11 bases separating them. Germline CDR1 reads LGHDT; CDR2 reads YNNKEL (reference sequence). CDR3 DNA: TGTGCCAGCAGCCTTGGGACATTAGAAGCTTTCTTT. Encoded protein: CASSLGTLEAFF.

A word on this clone: The junction departs from the called germline gene at one end, perhaps through a read error. The chain employs TRBV6-5 and TRBJ1-1; D is perhaps TRBD1 (6 bases). The germline CDR1 and CDR2 sequences are MNHEY and SVGAGI. CDR3 length: 14 residues. In DNA form, the CDR3 reads TGTGCCAGCAGATACTCCAGGGGGAACACTGAAGCTTTCTTT. It specifies CASRYSRGNTEAFF.

This clone was counted only a few times. The V and J genes are TRBV27 and TRBJ1-1; D remains unclear. The CDR3 totals 14 residues. V was shortened by 3 bases and J by 3 bases, with 11 bases between the two germline ends. Germline lookup yields CDR1 MNHEY and CDR2 SMNVEV (reference sequence). CDR3 sequence (DNA): TGTGCCAGCAGTTTTACTGACGGGTACACTGAAGCTTTCTTT. It is translated as CASSFTDGYTEAFF.

The chain employs TRBV11-2 and TRBJ2-2; 12 nucleotides agree with TRBD1. This CDR3 is 17 amino acids long. Unmatched junction bases numbered 10, after V lost 5 bases and J lost 6 bases. Per the germline V gene, CDR1 is SGHAT and CDR2 is FQNNGV. The CDR3 spells CASSLGTGGFFAGELFF. CDR3 coding DNA: TGTGCCAGCAGCCTAGGGACAGGGGGCTTCTTCGCCGGGGAGCTGTTTTTT.

J is TRBJ2-2 and V is TRBV30; D is perhaps TRBD2 (5 bases). The V gene lost 0 bases and the J gene lost 3 bases, with 11 bases spanning the gap. CDR1 and CDR2 from the germline V gene are GTSNPN and SVGIG (reference sequence). The CDR3 has 15 amino acids. CDR3 amino acids: CAWSVRGPHTGELFF. The CDR3 region has the DNA TGTGCCTGGAGTGTACGAGGGCCCCACACCGGGGAGCTGTTTTTT.

V usage is TRBV2 and J usage is TRBJ1-1; D gene ambiguous. CDR1 SNHLY and CDR2 FYNNEI come from the germline V gene. The CDR3 is 13 amino acids. V was shortened by 4 bases and J by 1 base, with 7 bases between the two germline ends. Here the CDR3 reads CASSVSGNTEAFF. CDR3 nucleotide sequence: TGTGCCAGCAGTGTCTCGGGGAACACTGAAGCTTTCTTT.

This sequence joins TRBV24-1 and TRBJ2-2; D is perhaps TRBD2 (6 bases). The germline V gene has CDR1 KGHDR and CDR2 SFDVKD. The CDR3 spans 13 residues. The germline V and J ends were trimmed by 9 bases and 4 bases, with 11 bases remaining between them. This CDR3 reads CATRAGSTGELFF. CDR3 nucleotide sequence: TGTGCCACCCGGGCGGGGAGCACCGGGGAGCTGTTTTTT.

J is TRBJ2-5 and V is TRBV9; no reliable D call. The CDR3 contains 17 residues. V shed 0 bases and J shed 1 base, with 16 bases lying between them. Germline V CDR1 and CDR2: SGDLS, YYNGEE. The CDR3 sequence: CASSVGIRPPGQETQYF. The CDR3 nucleotides read TGTGCCAGCAGCGTAGGTATTAGGCCACCAGGCCAAGAGACCCAGTACTTC. The variable domain in full, with the rest retrieved from reference TRBV9 and TRBJ2-5, is DSGVTQTPKHLITATGQRVTLRCSPRSGDLSVYWYQQSLDQGLQFLIQYYNGEERAKGNILERFSAQQFPDLHSELNLSSLELGDSALYFCASSVGIRPPGQETQYFGPGTRLLVL.

The rearrangement joins TRBV3-1 (or the pseudogene TRBV3-2) to TRBJ1-2; maybe TRBD1 (6 bases). V shed 4 bases and J shed 6 bases, with 18 bases lying between them. The CDR3 totals 15 residues. CDR1 is LGHDT, CDR2 YNNKEL, per germline (reference sequence). The CDR3 reads CASSPRDTSWNGYTF. The CDR3 region has the DNA TGTGCCAGCAGCCCCCGGGACACCTCCTGGAATGGCTACACCTTC.

The V and J genes are TRBV12-3 or TRBV12-4 and TRBJ2-7; 7 nucleotides agree with TRBD2. CDR3 length: 13 amino acids. The V gene end was trimmed by 5 bases and the J gene end by 5 bases; junction bases not matched to a gene: 6. The DNA for the CDR3 is TGTGCCAGCAGTGGGGGGGTTTGGAACGAGCAGTACTTC. Its protein product is CASSGGVWNEQYF.

This clone has just one count. The chain links TRBV5-1 to TRBJ2-7; 8 nucleotides align to TRBD2. The CDR3 runs 16 residues. V was clipped by 3 bases and J by 0 bases; unmatched bases: 8. Germline V gene lookup returns CDR1 SGHRS and CDR2 YFSETQ. The DNA for the CDR3 is TGCGCCAGCAGCTCGGGCGCCAGCGGGAGCTCCTACGAGCAGTACTTC. Translating gives CASSSGASGSSYEQYF.

J is TRBJ2-7 and V is TRBV21-1; the DNA was not compared with TRBD1, the D call given in the table. TRBV21-1 is classified as a pseudogene. There are 15 residues in the CDR3. The CDR3 coding sequence is TGTGCCAGCAGCTCCCGGACAGGGGGGTCCTACGAGCAGTACTTC. The encoded protein is CASSSRTGGSYEQYF.

This sequence joins TRBV5-1 and TRBJ2-1, with 9 bases fitting TRBD2. V lost 4 bases, J lost 4 bases, and 9 bases stayed unmatched. Germline V lookup: CDR1 SGHRS, CDR2 YFSETQ. This CDR3 contains 16 residues. The CDR3 DNA reads TGCGCCAGCAGCCCACTGACTAGCGGATTGTACAATGAGCAGTTCTTC. Amino acid sequence: CASSPLTSGLYNEQFF.

This clone was seen just once. CDR3 amino acids: CASRQGPVLTDTQYF. The CDR3, as DNA: TGTGCCAGCCGACAGGGCCCTGTCCTCACAGATACGCAGTATTTT. The genes are TRBV2 and TRBJ2-3; 7 bases match TRBD1. Germline V CDR1 and CDR2: SNHLY, FYNNEI. The CDR3 extends over 15 amino acids. The J segment lost 2 bases and the V segment lost 8 bases, leaving 10 bases of the junction unmatched. The full variable domain, its missing parts supplied by reference TRBV2 and TRBJ2-3, is EPEVTQTPSHQVTQMGQEVILRCVPISNHLYFYWYRQILGQKVEFLVSFYNNEISEKSEIFDDQFSVERPDGSNFTLKIRSTKLEDSAMYFCASRQGPVLTDTQYFGPGTRLTVL.

The chain uses TRBV6-2 or TRBV6-3 and TRBJ2-3, with TRBD1 as a possible D gene (5 bases). In germline, CDR1 is MNHEY, CDR2 SVGEGT. The CDR3 totals 14 residues. The ends were cut back, 5 bases at V and 1 base at J, with 10 bases in the middle. The CDR3 region is CASSADIGTDTQYF. The CDR3 nucleotides read TGTGCCAGCAGTGCGGACATAGGCACAGATACGCAGTATTTT.

The chain has TRBV9 and TRBJ2-1, with a weak D call TRBD2 (5 bases). The CDR3 totals 16 residues. The germline V gene has CDR1 SGDLS and CDR2 YYNGEE. Trimming stripped 3 bases from V and 0 bases from J, with 13 bases between. The CDR3 is CASSGLGEHSYNEQFF. Here the CDR3 DNA reads TGTGCCAGCAGCGGACTCGGGGAACACTCCTACAATGAGCAGTTCTTC.

This rearrangement joins TRBV19 to TRBJ2-1; 9 nucleotides match TRBD2. Germline loops: CDR1 LNHDA, CDR2 SQIVND (reference sequence). J was trimmed by 7 bases and V by 3 bases; bases with no gene match: 10. The CDR3 extends over 16 amino acids. In DNA, the CDR3 is TGTGCCAGTAGTATCTCAGAGGGTAGCGGGGGTAATGAGCAGTTCTTC. Translation: CASSISEGSGGNEQFF.

The V and J genes are TRBV28 and TRBJ2-7; D possibly corresponds to TRBD1 (5 bases). The germline V and J ends were trimmed by 3 bases and 5 bases, with 11 bases remaining between them. Germline assignment: CDR1 MDHEN and CDR2 SYDVKM. This CDR3 contains 13 residues. CDR3 sequence (DNA): TGTGCCAGCAGTTTGCCAGGGTCCCACGAGCAGTACTTC. This gives the protein CASSLPGSHEQYF.

V gene TRBV4-3 combines with J gene TRBJ1-1; 8 nucleotides line up with TRBD1. J gave up 5 bases and V 4 bases, and 12 bases lay outside the gene matches. Germline values: CDR1 LGHNA, CDR2 YSLEER. The CDR3 is 16 residues long. CDR3: CASSRAGEHRGTEAFF. The CDR3 DNA reads as TGCGCCAGCAGCCGGGCGGGGGAACACAGGGGGACTGAAGCTTTCTTT.

The CDR3 DNA sequence: TGTGCCACCAGTGATTTCAGGGATACGCAGTATTTT. This translates into CATSDFRDTQYF. The rearrangement joins TRBV24-1 to TRBJ2-3, with D hard to call. The CDR3 is 12 residues long. Germline CDR1 KGHDR, CDR2 SFDVKD. V was trimmed by 1 base and J by 6 bases, leaving 4 bases between them.

This clone was counted a single time. V is TRBV5-1 and J is TRBJ2-3; D ambiguous. V shed 3 bases and J shed 1 base, with 12 bases lying between them. This CDR3 contains 15 residues. Germline V lookup: CDR1 SGHRS, CDR2 YFSETQ. The CDR3 sequence: CASSSGPGGTDTQYF. DNA of the CDR3: TGCGCCAGCAGCTCGGGTCCCGGCGGCACAGATACGCAGTATTTT. The full variable domain, rest sourced from reference TRBV5-1 and TRBJ2-3, is KAGVTQTPRYLIKTRGQQVTLSCSPISGHRSVSWYQQTPGQGLQFLFEYFSETQRNKGNFPGRFSGRQFSNSRSEMNVSTLELGDSALYLCASSSGPGGTDTQYFGPGTRLTVL.

This chain links TRBV2 with TRBJ2-3; 13 nucleotides agree with TRBD2. J lost 1 base, V lost 6 bases, and 10 bases had no gene match. The CDR3 contains 18 residues. Germline V lookup: CDR1 SNHLY, CDR2 FYNNEI. The CDR3 loop is CASSAGTSGAGGTDTQYF. In nucleotides, the CDR3 is TGTGCCAGCAGCGCCGGGACTAGCGGGGCCGGGGGCACAGATACGCAGTATTTT.

This chain uses TRBV27 with TRBJ2-1, with TRBD2 as a possible D gene (6 bases). The CDR3 extends over 14 amino acids. Between the trimmed V and J ends, which lost 5 bases and 1 base, there was a span of 9 bases. Per germline, CDR1 MNHEY and CDR2 SMNVEV (reference sequence). CDR3 sequence: CASSRSGSYNEQFF. Written as DNA, the CDR3 is TGTGCCAGCAGTCGTAGCGGTTCCTACAATGAGCAGTTCTTC.

The V gene is TRBV27, the J gene TRBJ1-5; a possible D gene is TRBD1 (6 bases). Per the germline V gene, CDR1 is MNHEY and CDR2 is SMNVEV (reference sequence). The V end was cut by 2 bases, the J end by 1 base, with 9 bases between. The CDR3 is 15 amino acids. The CDR3 reads CASSLTTGSNQPQHF. CDR3 nucleotide sequence: TGTGCCAGCAGTTTAACAACAGGGAGCAATCAGCCCCAGCATTTT.

This clone was seen just once. V and J are TRBV10-3 and TRBJ1-5, with D tentatively TRBD1 (6 bases). Germline V gene data show CDR1 as ENHRY and CDR2 as SYGVKD. The length of the CDR3 is 13 residues. V dropped 6 bases and J dropped 7 bases, with 13 bases sitting between them. CDR3: CAISTGSPQPQHF. CDR3 DNA sequence: TGTGCCATCAGCACAGGGTCTCCACAGCCCCAGCATTTT.

The table lists this clone with a few counts. The chain links TRBV27 to TRBJ1-1; D gene uncertain. V gave up 5 bases and J gave up 0 bases, with 4 bases separating them. Looked up from germline, CDR1 is MNHEY and CDR2 is SMNVEV (reference sequence). The CDR3 length is 12 residues. DNA of the CDR3: TGTGCCAGCAGTACGGTGAACACTGAAGCTTTCTTT. It codes for CASSTVNTEAFF.